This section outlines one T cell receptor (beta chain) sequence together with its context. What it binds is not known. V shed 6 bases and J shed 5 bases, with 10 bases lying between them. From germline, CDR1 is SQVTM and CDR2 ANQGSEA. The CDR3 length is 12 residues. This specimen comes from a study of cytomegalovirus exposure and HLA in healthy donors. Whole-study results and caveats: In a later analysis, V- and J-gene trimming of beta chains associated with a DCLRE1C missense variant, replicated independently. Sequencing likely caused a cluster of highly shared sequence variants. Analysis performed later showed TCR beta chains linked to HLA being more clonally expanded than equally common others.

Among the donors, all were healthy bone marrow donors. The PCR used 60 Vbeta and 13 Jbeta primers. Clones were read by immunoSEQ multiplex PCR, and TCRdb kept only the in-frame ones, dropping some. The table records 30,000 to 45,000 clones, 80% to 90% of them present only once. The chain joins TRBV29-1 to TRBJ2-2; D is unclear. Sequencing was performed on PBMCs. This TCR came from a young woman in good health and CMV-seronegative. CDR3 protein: CSVCDPTGELFF. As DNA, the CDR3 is TGCAGCGTATGCGATCCGACCGGGGAGCTGTTTTTT.